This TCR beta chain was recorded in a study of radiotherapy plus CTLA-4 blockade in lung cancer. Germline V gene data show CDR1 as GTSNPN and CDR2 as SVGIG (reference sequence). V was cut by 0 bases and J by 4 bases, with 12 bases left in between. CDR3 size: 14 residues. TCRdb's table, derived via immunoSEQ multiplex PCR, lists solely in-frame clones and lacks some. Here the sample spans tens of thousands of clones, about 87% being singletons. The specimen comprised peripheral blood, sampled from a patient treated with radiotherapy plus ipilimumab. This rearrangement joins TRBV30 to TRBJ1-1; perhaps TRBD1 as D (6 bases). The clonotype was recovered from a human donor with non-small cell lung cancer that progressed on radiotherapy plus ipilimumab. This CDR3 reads CAWSVGGGPTEAFF. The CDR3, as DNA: TGTGCCTGGAGTGTTGGGGGGGGCCCCACTGAAGCTTTCTTT.